This T cell receptor (beta chain) emerged from a study of cytomegalovirus exposure and HLA in healthy donors. Study background: Some 85 million unique TCRs, all from HLA-typed donors, were included in an early release of the data. Study-level points and caveats: There were a few CMV-associated chains whose specificity for CMV antigens was confirmed in vitro. Associated with cytomegalovirus, according to the listing, were some 180 TCR beta chains.

Of note for this clone: Its antigen is as yet unknown.

Germline trimming cut 2 bases from V and 2 bases from J; bases unmatched to any gene: 3. CDR3 length: 15 amino acids. The germline gives CDR1 MNHNS, CDR2 SASEGT. Use of 60 Vbeta and 13 Jbeta primers characterized the PCR. In the original analysis: An analysis performed later counted 70 million to 90 million unique TCR beta chains (roughly 11 million of them shared). Sequencing was performed with immunoSEQ multiplex PCR; in TCRdb, only in-frame clones are kept and a portion is missing. V and J calls and clone size follow that table, whereas D and trimming were derived from the DNA. The table has roughly 130,000 clones, more than 75% seen once.

The genes are TRBV6-1 and TRBJ2-1, with TRBD2 matching over 7 bases. The receptor's source is a man between 35 and 55 years old in good health and CMV-seronegative. Specimen: PBMCs. CDR3 DNA sequence: TGTGCCAGCAGTGAATTGGGGACTACCTACAATGAGCAGTTCTTC. As protein: CASSELGTTYNEQFF.